This is a list of T cell receptor beta chains from one sample in a study of beta chain features in type 1 diabetes. Measured with immunoSEQ multiplex PCR; TCRdb has only the in-frame clones, and not every one. The sample contains 52,000 or so clones, roughly half of which appear only once. Sequencing was done on a sample of Tregs from blood. The source is a woman in her 40s with type 1 diabetes. CDR3s include the opening cysteine and the closing phenylalanine or tryptophan. A D gene is named only where the DNA matches it firmly. Size values are once, few and many counts, or a class for expanded clones, and some rows have none.

size	D	length	V	J	CDR3	DNA
NA	NA	14	TRBV7-3	TRBJ2-3	CASSRVLGTDTQYF	TGTGCCAGCAGCCGCGTTCTGGGCACAGATACGCAGTATTTT
NA	NA	14	TRBV27	TRBJ1-2	CASSSPLRQSGYTF	TGTGCCAGCAGTTCTCCCCTTCGACAGAGTGGCTACACCTTC
NA	NA	13	TRBV9	TRBJ1-5	CASSGAPDQPQHF	TGTGCCAGCAGCGGGGCCCCCGATCAGCCCCAGCATTTT
NA	NA	14	TRBV28	TRBJ2-5	CASSLKGNQETQYF	TGTGCCAGCAGTTTAAAGGGGAACCAAGAGACCCAGTACTTC
NA	TRBD1	14	TRBV5-4	TRBJ1-2	CASSHKQGGYGYTF	TGTGCCAGCAGCCATAAACAGGGGGGCTATGGCTACACCTTC
NA	TRBD1	16	TRBV2	TRBJ1-6	CASRETLDRGPAPLHF	TGTGCCAGCAGAGAAACTTTGGACAGGGGGCCCGCACCCCTCCACTTT
NA	TRBD2	16	TRBV28	TRBJ2-3	CASSSGTSRDTDTQYF	TGTGCCAGCAGTTCTGGGACTAGTCGGGACACAGATACGCAGTATTTT
NA	NA	16	TRBV23-1	TRBJ1-1	CASSQSGNRVATEAFF	TGCGCCAGCAGTCAATCGGGGAACAGGGTCGCCACTGAAGCTTTCTTT
NA	NA	16	TRBV27	TRBJ1-1	CASSLRAGRGYTEAFF	TGTGCCAGCAGTTTGCGAGCGGGTCGGGGCTACACTGAAGCTTTCTTT
few	NA	15	TRBV10-3	TRBJ2-7	CAISEAGAGTYEQYF	TGTGCCATCAGTGAGGCCGGGGCGGGGACCTACGAGCAGTACTTC
few	NA	17	TRBV2	TRBJ1-2	CASSLGLIGLANYGYTF	TGTGCCAGCAGTTTAGGACTGATCGGCTTAGCTAACTATGGCTACACCTTC
few	NA	14	TRBV5-4	TRBJ1-1	CASSTLGQYTEAFF	TGTGCCAGCAGCACCTTAGGACAGTACACTGAAGCTTTCTTT
NA	NA	15	TRBV18	TRBJ1-1	CASSPITGINTEAFF	TGTGCCAGCTCACCAATAACAGGCATAAACACTGAAGCTTTCTTT
few	TRBD2	16	TRBV7-9	TRBJ2-2	CASSLRAGAGPGELFF	TGTGCCAGCAGCTTAAGAGCGGGGGCGGGTCCCGGGGAGCTGTTTTTT
NA	TRBD2	16	TRBV30	TRBJ2-1	CAWSPIGRAVRNEQFF	TGTGCCTGGTCCCCCATCGGGAGGGCCGTACGGAATGAGCAGTTCTTC
few	NA	15	TRBV6-5	TRBJ2-3	CASSYGQSYADTQYF	TGTGCCAGCAGTTACGGGCAGAGTTATGCAGATACGCAGTATTTT
NA	TRBD2	15	TRBV29-1	TRBJ2-7	CSVTPGGSLSYEQYF	TGCAGCGTCACGCCCGGCGGGAGCCTCTCCTACGAGCAGTACTTC
few	NA	15	TRBV7-9	TRBJ2-7	CASSLLAGLYDEQYF	TGTGCCAGCAGCCTACTAGCCGGTCTCTACGACGAGCAGTACTTC
NA	NA	12	TRBV7-2	TRBJ2-7	CASSAELYEQYF	TGTGCCAGCAGCGCGGAACTTTACGAGCAGTACTTC
few	TRBD1	17	TRBV5-1	TRBJ2-3	CASSLGGTGRPTDTQYF	TGCGCCAGCAGCTTGGGGGGGACAGGGCGGCCCACAGATACGCAGTATTTT
few	TRBD2	15	TRBV10-3	TRBJ2-7	CAISERVGGNYEQYF	TGTGCCATCAGTGAGAGAGTCGGGGGGAACTACGAGCAGTACTTC
NA	NA	16	TRBV7-7	TRBJ1-1	CASSPLAGVGNTEAFF	TGTGCCAGCAGCCCACTTGCGGGGGTGGGAAACACTGAAGCTTTCTTT
NA	NA	15	TRBV19	TRBJ1-2	CASSIIDRRGYGYTF	TGTGCCAGTAGTATAATTGACAGGAGAGGCTATGGCTACACCTTC
NA	NA	16	TRBV5-1	TRBJ2-7	CASRFGGAAVAWEQYF	TGCGCCAGCCGGTTTGGCGGGGCAGCCGTAGCATGGGAGCAGTACTTC
few	NA	14	TRBV7-9	TRBJ2-7	CASSSGLLLGEQYF	TGTGCCAGCAGCTCGGGACTGCTCCTCGGCGAGCAGTACTTC
NA	TRBD2	15	TRBV5-5	TRBJ2-1	CASSPYWGRADLEFF	TGTGCCAGCAGCCCTTACTGGGGGAGGGCCGATTTGGAGTTCTTC
NA	TRBD2	21	TRBV19	TRBJ2-1	CASSITQTSVLSYLSYNEQFF	TGTGCCAGTAGTATCACCCAGACTAGCGTCCTTTCCTACCTCTCCTACAATGAGCAGTTCTTC
few	NA	15	TRBV28	TRBJ2-1	CASSPRLGSYNEQFF	TGTGCCAGCAGTCCACGGCTAGGCTCCTACAATGAGCAGTTCTTC
NA	NA	15	TRBV7-9	TRBJ2-5	CASSPAWGFSGEQYF	TGTGCCAGCAGCCCAGCCTGGGGTTTTTCGGGGGAGCAGTACTTC
NA	NA	17	TRBV5-4	TRBJ2-1	CASSPTFTGTGYNEQFF	TGTGCCAGCAGCCCGACATTTACAGGGACCGGTTACAATGAGCAGTTCTTC
NA	NA	12	TRBV30	TRBJ1-6	CAWTEYNSPLHF	TGTGCCTGGACAGAATATAATTCACCCCTCCACTTT
few	TRBD1	15	TRBV28	TRBJ1-4	CASSKPGQGSEKLFF	TGTGCCAGCAGCAAACCGGGACAGGGAAGTGAAAAACTGTTTTTT
few	NA	16	TRBV28	TRBJ1-3	CASSPGGPGVGNTIYF	TGTGCCAGCAGCCCGGGCGGCCCAGGGGTAGGAAACACCATATATTTT
NA	TRBD1	14	TRBV2	TRBJ1-1	CASSVRGQGAEAFF	TGTGCCAGCAGTGTAAGGGGGCAAGGAGCTGAAGCTTTCTTT
few	NA	13	TRBV4-1	TRBJ2-3	CASSPRGADTQYF	TGCGCCAGCAGCCCTAGGGGTGCAGATACGCAGTATTTT
NA	NA	13	TRBV28	TRBJ2-7	CASRTGGAYEQYF	TGTGCCAGCAGGACGGGGGGCGCTTACGAGCAGTACTTC
NA	NA	14	TRBV7-2	TRBJ1-1	CASSPPYRNTEAFF	TGTGCCAGCAGCCCCCCGTACAGGAACACTGAAGCTTTCTTT
NA	NA	14	TRBV7-3	TRBJ1-1	CASSFSGGSTEAFF	TGTGCCAGCAGCTTCTCCGGGGGTAGCACTGAAGCTTTCTTT
few	NA	15	TRBV28	TRBJ2-2	CASTFGPTGTGELFF	TGTGCCAGCACCTTCGGGCCAACAGGAACCGGGGAGCTGTTTTTT
NA	NA	13	TRBV14	TRBJ2-5	CASSRQLQETQYF	TGTGCCAGCAGTCGACAGCTCCAAGAGACCCAGTACTTC
NA	TRBD1	16	TRBV30	TRBJ1-5	CAWSADDRVWYQPQHF	TGTGCCTGGAGTGCAGATGACAGGGTATGGTACCAGCCCCAGCATTTT
NA	NA	15	TRBV6-5	TRBJ2-5	CASSYEGEPQETQYF	TGTGCCAGCAGTTACGAGGGGGAGCCCCAAGAGACCCAGTACTTC
NA	TRBD1	15	TRBV7-2	TRBJ1-4	CASSPRGQGEEKLFF	TGTGCCAGCAGCCCGAGGGGACAGGGTGAAGAAAAACTGTTTTTT
once	NA	14	TRBV5-1	TRBJ2-7	CASSPLAGAYEQYF	TGCGCCAGCAGCCCGCTGGCCGGGGCCTACGAGCAGTACTTC
NA	TRBD2	14	TRBV9	TRBJ2-3	CASSVAGGLDTQYF	TGTGCCAGCAGCGTGGCGGGGGGCCTAGATACGCAGTATTTT
NA	TRBD1	15	TRBV6-1	TRBJ1-2	CASDSRGTGGGGYTF	TGTGCCAGCGACTCCCGGGGGACAGGGGGAGGTGGCTACACCTTC
NA	TRBD1	17	TRBV7-6	TRBJ1-1	CASSLRPGGPGGAEAFF	TGTGCCAGCAGCTTACGGCCAGGGGGACCCGGGGGGGCTGAAGCTTTCTTT
NA	NA	13	TRBV7-2	TRBJ2-7	CASSLVGTYEQYF	TGTGCCAGCAGCTTAGTTGGCACCTACGAGCAGTACTTC
once	TRBD1	15	TRBV7-2	TRBJ1-2	CASSSRDRGLYGYTF	TGTGCCAGCAGTTCCCGGGACAGGGGTCTCTATGGCTACACCTTC
NA	NA	12	TRBV25-1	TRBJ2-3	CASSLSTDTQYF	TGTGCCAGCAGTCTCAGCACAGATACGCAGTATTTT
NA	TRBD2	16	TRBV7-9	TRBJ2-1	CASSLARSGGANEQFF	TGTGCCAGCAGCTTAGCGAGGAGCGGGGGGGCAAATGAGCAGTTCTTC
NA	TRBD1	17	TRBV12-5	TRBJ2-1	CASGFSPAGGFHNEQFF	TGTGCTAGTGGTTTCTCCCCAGCAGGGGGCTTTCACAATGAGCAGTTCTTC
few	TRBD2	13	TRBV19	TRBJ2-7	CASSMTSLHEQYF	TGTGCCAGTAGTATGACTAGCTTGCACGAGCAGTACTTC
NA	TRBD1	14	TRBV7-2	TRBJ1-2	CASSHPTGDYGYTF	TGTGCCAGCAGCCATCCCACAGGGGACTATGGCTACACCTTC
NA	TRBD1	15	TRBV9	TRBJ2-1	CASSPFPGGYNEQFF	TGTGCCAGCAGCCCTTTTCCAGGGGGCTACAATGAGCAGTTCTTC
few	TRBD2	16	TRBV5-6	TRBJ2-3	CASSLALAGITDTQYF	TGTGCCAGCAGCTTGGCACTAGCGGGGATCACAGATACGCAGTATTTT
NA	TRBD2	13	TRBV7-9	TRBJ2-5	CASSFSGSQTQYF	TGTGCCAGCAGCTTTAGCGGGAGTCAGACCCAGTACTTC
NA	NA	15	TRBV6-5	TRBJ1-1	CASRLIQGTNTEAFF	TGTGCCAGCAGACTCATTCAGGGGACCAACACTGAAGCTTTCTTT
few	NA	14	TRBV7-9	TRBJ1-5	CASSFINSNQPQHF	TGTGCCAGCAGCTTCATCAATAGCAATCAGCCCCAGCATTTT